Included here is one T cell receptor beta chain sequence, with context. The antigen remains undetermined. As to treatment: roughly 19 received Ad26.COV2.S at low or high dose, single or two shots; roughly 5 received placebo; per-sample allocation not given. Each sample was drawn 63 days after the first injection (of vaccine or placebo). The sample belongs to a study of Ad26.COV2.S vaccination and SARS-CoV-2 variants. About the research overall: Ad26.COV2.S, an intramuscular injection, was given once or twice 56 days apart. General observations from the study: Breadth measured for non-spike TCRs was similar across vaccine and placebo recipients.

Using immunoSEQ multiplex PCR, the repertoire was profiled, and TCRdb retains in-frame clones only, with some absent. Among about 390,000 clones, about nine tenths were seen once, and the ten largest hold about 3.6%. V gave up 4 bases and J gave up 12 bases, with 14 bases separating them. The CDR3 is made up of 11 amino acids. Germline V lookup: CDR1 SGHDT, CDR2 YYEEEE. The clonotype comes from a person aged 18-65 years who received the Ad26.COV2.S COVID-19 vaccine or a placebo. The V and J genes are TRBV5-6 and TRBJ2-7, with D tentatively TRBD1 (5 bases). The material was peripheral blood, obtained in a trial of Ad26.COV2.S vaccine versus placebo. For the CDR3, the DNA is TGTGCCAGCAGCGGTACAGGACCCCCGTACTTC. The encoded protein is CASSGTGPPYF.